This TCR beta chain was sequenced for a study of shared clonotypes between healthy human individuals. Here immunoSEQ multiplex PCR was the method, and the copy in TCRdb shows in-frame clones only, minus some. Counted here are hundreds of thousands of clones, roughly 79% occurring once; the ten biggest clones make up 12%. Trimming stripped 3 bases from V and 3 bases from J, with 12 bases between. The CDR3 has 14 residues. Germline CDR1 is MDHEN and CDR2 is SYDVKM. Donation came from healthy HIV-negative adults that had no recent acute infections or vaccinations. Approximately 90 million PBMCs went into genomic DNA for unsorted samples.

The specimen was PBMCs. The TCR sequence derives from a woman aged 35 to 49 in good health. Some clones in this sample may be carry-over from other donors' samples. This chain connects TRBV28 to TRBJ2-7, with D possibly matching TRBD2 (5 bases). The CDR3 DNA reads as TGTGCCAGCAGTTTGGGCGGGTTATACTACGAGCAGTACTTC. Amino acids: CASSLGGLYYEQYF.